This T cell receptor (beta chain) was identified during a study of coeliac disease. There are 14 residues in the CDR3. J was trimmed by 5 bases and V by 5 bases; bases with no gene match: 8. Germline-derived CDR1 and CDR2 are SSHAT and FNYEAQ (reference sequence). The repertoire was sequenced with immunoSEQ multiplex PCR; TCRdb's copy has only in-frame clones and lacks some. The sample carries 6,500 to 8,000 clones, roughly 70% recorded once. Source material: lamina propria lymphocytes from the gut. The TCR originated in a man aged 50 or older with active celiac disease. This chain joins TRBV7-7 and TRBJ2-5, with 7 bases identical to TRBD2. CDR3: CASSPSGVRETQYF. The CDR3, as DNA: TGTGCCAGCAGCCCTAGCGGCGTCCGGGAGACCCAGTACTTC.